This T cell receptor (beta chain) was found in a study of OX40 agonist ivuxolimab in advanced cancers. Whole-study context: Patients assigned to dose escalation were diagnosed with hepatocellular carcinoma, melanoma, renal cell or head and neck cancer. Study-level results: CD8+ T cells averaged more expanded clones than CD4+.

Trimming took off 6 bases at V and 6 bases at J, with 9 bases between the two ends. The CDR3 has 12 amino acids. Looked up from germline, CDR1 is MNHNS and CDR2 is SASEGT. Points on this clone: The antigen remains undetermined.

The data were produced by immunoSEQ multiplex PCR, yet TCRdb's version contains in-frame clones alone and is incomplete. The data contain around 48,000 clones, about 81% of them singletons. This clonotype was sampled from an adult with an advanced solid tumor such as melanoma, head and neck, liver or kidney cancer. Sample: CD4+ or CD8+ T cells sorted from blood, taken in a trial of the OX40 agonist ivuxolimab. The chain uses TRBV6-1 and TRBJ2-1; tentative D call: TRBD1 (6 bases). The CDR3 spells CASSSQGNEQFF. The DNA of the CDR3 is TGTGCCAGCAGCTCACAGGGCAATGAGCAGTTCTTC.